A single sample gave rise to the 20 T cell receptor beta chains below, sequenced in a study of cytomegalovirus exposure and HLA in healthy donors. Primers: 60 Vbeta forward and 13 Jbeta reverse. Measured with immunoSEQ multiplex PCR; TCRdb has only the in-frame clones, and not every one. The data show 150,000 to 200,000 clones, about an eighth seen once. Sequenced input: PBMCs. Receptors originate from a man over 45 in good health and CMV-seropositive.

This clone came up a few times. The CDR3 DNA sequence: TGTGCCAGCAGTGCCATTGGAAACACCATATATTTT. It yields the protein CASSAIGNTIYF. The genes are TRBV25-1 and TRBJ1-3, with D hard to call. The CDR3 has 12 residues. Germline V gene lookup returns CDR1 MGHDK and CDR2 SYGVNS. Trimming took off 4 bases at V and 3 bases at J, with 4 bases between the two ends.

CDR3 loop: CASSESGQGFGYTF. CDR3 sequence (DNA): TGTGCCAGCAGTGAATCGGGACAGGGTTTTGGCTACACCTTC. The chain links TRBV25-1 to TRBJ1-2; TRBD1 matches 9 bases. The CDR3 has 14 residues. V trimming: 1 base; J trimming: 7 bases; junction bases outside the gene matches: 4. CDR1 and CDR2 (germline): MGHDK, SYGVNS.

V gene TRBV7-6 combines with J gene TRBJ2-3; the match to TRBD1 covers 8 bases. Per the germline V gene, CDR1 is SGHVS and CDR2 is FNYEAQ. The V and J ends lost 6 bases and 3 bases, in that order; junction bases with no gene match: 11. The CDR3 is 16 amino acids. In DNA form, the CDR3 reads TGTGCCAGCAGTCGTGGACAGGGTTTTCGAACAGATACGCAGTATTTT. Amino acids: CASSRGQGFRTDTQYF.

This rearrangement joins TRBV2 to TRBJ1-6; D gene ambiguous. The CDR3 loop spans 17 amino acids. From germline, CDR1 is SNHLY and CDR2 FYNNEI. With 4 bases removed from V and 0 bases from J, the gap between germline ends came to 13 bases. The CDR3 protein is CASSAYTGSSYNSPLHF. In nucleotides, the CDR3 is TGTGCCAGCAGTGCCTATACGGGGAGCTCCTATAATTCACCCCTCCACTTT. Filled out from reference TRBV2 and TRBJ1-6, the complete variable domain reads EPEVTQTPSHQVTQMGQEVILRCVPISNHLYFYWYRQILGQKVEFLVSFYNNEISEKSEIFDDQFSVERPDGSNFTLKIRSTKLEDSAMYFCASSAYTGSSYNSPLHFGNGTRLTVT.

This clone was picked up a small number of times. CDR3 residues: CASSLAGPYGYTF. DNA of the CDR3: TGTGCCAGCAGTCTAGCGGGACCCTATGGCTACACCTTC. The chain employs TRBV7-8 and TRBJ1-2; D is perhaps TRBD1 (5 bases). The CDR3 has 13 residues. V lost 6 bases, J lost 4 bases, and 12 bases lay in between. Germline CDR1 SGHVS, CDR2 FQNEAQ.

The gene calls are TRBV9 and TRBJ2-2; 7 bases map to TRBD1. CDR1 is SGDLS and CDR2 is YYNGEE in the germline V gene. There are 15 residues in the CDR3. J lost 5 bases, V lost 4 bases, and 8 bases had no gene match. The DNA of the CDR3 is TGTGCCAGCAGCAGAGGGGACAGAGCAACCGGGGAGCTGTTTTTT. Translation: CASSRGDRATGELFF.

This clone occurred a few times. The chain has TRBV28 and TRBJ1-4; no firm D call. Per the germline V gene, CDR1 is MDHEN and CDR2 is SYDVKM. V dropped 4 bases and J dropped 6 bases, with 3 bases sitting between them. The CDR3 covers 11 residues. The CDR3 protein is CASSSYEKLFF. DNA for the CDR3: TGTGCCAGCAGTTCATATGAAAAACTGTTTTTT.

This chain's CDR3 is CASIWGGSGAFF. CDR3 bases: TGTGCCAGCATTTGGGGGGGGTCTGGAGCTTTCTTT. This sequence joins TRBV27 and TRBJ1-1, with a weak D call TRBD1 (5 bases). Trimming took 7 bases from V and 10 from J, leaving 16 bases between them. Per the germline V gene, CDR1 is MNHEY and CDR2 is SMNVEV (reference sequence). This CDR3 region has 12 residues.

V gene TRBV9 combines with J gene TRBJ2-5; 9 nucleotides agree with TRBD1. Germline-derived CDR1 and CDR2 are SGDLS and YYNGEE. The CDR3 totals 14 residues. The J segment lost 4 bases and the V segment lost 3 bases, leaving 4 bases of the junction unmatched. The CDR3 nucleotides are TGTGCCAGCAGCGCCTCGACAGGGGGAGAGACCCAGTACTTC. This translates into CASSASTGGETQYF.

This clone was counted only a few times. The chain uses TRBV6-5 and TRBJ2-1; 7 nucleotides line up with TRBD1. The germline CDR1 and CDR2 sequences are MNHEY and SVGAGI. The CDR3 contains 14 residues. V lost 7 bases to trimming and J lost 3 bases; unmatched junction nucleotides: 6. The DNA of the CDR3 is TGTGCCAGCACTCCGAGGGGGCTCTACAATGAGCAGTTCTTC. Its protein is CASTPRGLYNEQFF.

This clone was counted between two and nine times. V usage is TRBV7-2 and J usage is TRBJ1-5, with D possibly matching TRBD1 (6 bases). This CDR3 spans 14 amino acids. From germline, CDR1 is SGHTA and CDR2 FQGNSA. V gave up 3 bases and J gave up 7 bases, with 13 bases separating them. Here the CDR3 reads CASSFRGGKQPQHF. The CDR3, as DNA: TGTGCCAGCAGCTTTCGAGGGGGTAAACAGCCCCAGCATTTT.

This clone has only a few counts. The chain combines TRBV28 with TRBJ1-4; the D gene is possibly TRBD1 (5 bases). CDR1 and CDR2 (germline): MDHEN, SYDVKM. V gave up 3 bases and J gave up 3 bases, with 23 bases separating them. The CDR3 covers 19 residues. The CDR3 loop reads CASSFRTGRVVGANEKLFF. For the CDR3, the DNA is TGTGCCAGCAGTTTTCGTACGGGCAGGGTGGTTGGCGCTAATGAAAAACTGTTTTTT.

The CDR3 loop reads CASSLGAQGEQFF. CDR3 DNA sequence: TGTGCCAGCAGCTTGGGGGCCCAGGGGGAGCAGTTCTTC. The chain links TRBV5-4 to TRBJ2-1, with a weak D call TRBD1 (6 bases). V was clipped by 0 bases and J by 10 bases, with 11 bases between them. Germline loops: CDR1 SGHNT, CDR2 YYREEE (reference sequence). This CDR3 spans 13 amino acids.

This clone was picked up a small number of times. The chain employs TRBV28 and TRBJ1-2; no reliable D call. There are 15 residues in the CDR3. Germline V CDR1 and CDR2: MDHEN, SYDVKM. V shed 5 bases and J shed 8 bases, with 21 bases lying between them. CDR3 protein: CASSSSLRPPRGYTF. As DNA, the CDR3 is TGTGCCAGCAGTAGCTCCCTGAGGCCTCCTCGAGGCTACACCTTC.

This clone was found a few times. V and J are TRBV5-4 and TRBJ1-3; possibly TRBD1 for D (5 bases). Per germline, CDR1 SGHNT and CDR2 YYREEE (reference sequence). This CDR3 region has 15 residues. V dropped 0 bases and J dropped 4 bases, with 11 bases sitting between them. Written as DNA, the CDR3 is TGTGCCAGCAGCTTGGAGCAGGGTAGAGGAAACACCATATATTTT. Protein sequence: CASSLEQGRGNTIYF.

The CDR3 reads CASSELNSPTGANVLTF. In nucleotides, the CDR3 is TGTGCCAGCAGTGAATTAAACAGCCCCACCGGGGCCAACGTCCTGACTTTC. V gene TRBV6-1 combines with J gene TRBJ2-6; D unresolved. The CDR3 loop spans 17 amino acids. In germline, CDR1 is MNHNS, CDR2 SASEGT. The V end was cut by 2 bases, the J end by 4 bases, with 15 bases between.

This chain's CDR3 is CSVKKGTSGVETQYF. In DNA form, the CDR3 reads TGCAGCGTGAAGAAAGGTACTAGCGGGGTGGAGACCCAGTACTTC. The V gene is TRBV29-1, the J gene TRBJ2-5, with 10 bases matching TRBD2. V dropped 6 bases and J dropped 5; count of bases not matched to a gene: 12. Germline CDR1 and CDR2: SQVTM and ANQGSEA. The CDR3 runs 15 residues.

This clone was seen only a few times. The chain has TRBV7-9 and TRBJ1-6; 11 positions agree with TRBD1. Germline lookup yields CDR1 SEHNR and CDR2 FQNEAQ (reference sequence). The V segment lost 0 bases and the J segment 10 bases; nucleotides outside the gene matches: 2. The CDR3 runs 15 residues. The CDR3 nucleotides read TGTGCCAGCAGCTTAGCGGGACAGGGGGACTCACCCCTCCACTTT. Amino acid sequence: CASSLAGQGDSPLHF.

In its sample, this clone was seen a few times. The chain is built from TRBV28 and TRBJ2-1; D remains unclear. The CDR3 loop spans 14 amino acids. The germline V gene encodes CDR1 MDHEN and CDR2 SYDVKM. V was clipped by 2 bases and J by 2 bases, with 7 bases between them. The DNA for the CDR3 is TGTGCCAGCAGTTTAGGGCTACCCTACAATGAGCAGTTCTTC. Translated, it gives CASSLGLPYNEQFF.

Worth noting for this clone: The sample has other DNA sequences that encode this CDR3 too. The chain links TRBV5-1 to TRBJ1-2; D may be TRBD1 (5 bases). CDR1 SGHRS and CDR2 YFSETQ come from the germline V gene. The CDR3 extends over 13 amino acids. V lost 2 bases to trimming and J lost 4 bases, with 9 bases between them. This chain's CDR3 is CASSFGGSYGYTF. The CDR3 DNA reads TGCGCCAGCAGCTTCGGGGGGAGCTATGGCTACACCTTC.